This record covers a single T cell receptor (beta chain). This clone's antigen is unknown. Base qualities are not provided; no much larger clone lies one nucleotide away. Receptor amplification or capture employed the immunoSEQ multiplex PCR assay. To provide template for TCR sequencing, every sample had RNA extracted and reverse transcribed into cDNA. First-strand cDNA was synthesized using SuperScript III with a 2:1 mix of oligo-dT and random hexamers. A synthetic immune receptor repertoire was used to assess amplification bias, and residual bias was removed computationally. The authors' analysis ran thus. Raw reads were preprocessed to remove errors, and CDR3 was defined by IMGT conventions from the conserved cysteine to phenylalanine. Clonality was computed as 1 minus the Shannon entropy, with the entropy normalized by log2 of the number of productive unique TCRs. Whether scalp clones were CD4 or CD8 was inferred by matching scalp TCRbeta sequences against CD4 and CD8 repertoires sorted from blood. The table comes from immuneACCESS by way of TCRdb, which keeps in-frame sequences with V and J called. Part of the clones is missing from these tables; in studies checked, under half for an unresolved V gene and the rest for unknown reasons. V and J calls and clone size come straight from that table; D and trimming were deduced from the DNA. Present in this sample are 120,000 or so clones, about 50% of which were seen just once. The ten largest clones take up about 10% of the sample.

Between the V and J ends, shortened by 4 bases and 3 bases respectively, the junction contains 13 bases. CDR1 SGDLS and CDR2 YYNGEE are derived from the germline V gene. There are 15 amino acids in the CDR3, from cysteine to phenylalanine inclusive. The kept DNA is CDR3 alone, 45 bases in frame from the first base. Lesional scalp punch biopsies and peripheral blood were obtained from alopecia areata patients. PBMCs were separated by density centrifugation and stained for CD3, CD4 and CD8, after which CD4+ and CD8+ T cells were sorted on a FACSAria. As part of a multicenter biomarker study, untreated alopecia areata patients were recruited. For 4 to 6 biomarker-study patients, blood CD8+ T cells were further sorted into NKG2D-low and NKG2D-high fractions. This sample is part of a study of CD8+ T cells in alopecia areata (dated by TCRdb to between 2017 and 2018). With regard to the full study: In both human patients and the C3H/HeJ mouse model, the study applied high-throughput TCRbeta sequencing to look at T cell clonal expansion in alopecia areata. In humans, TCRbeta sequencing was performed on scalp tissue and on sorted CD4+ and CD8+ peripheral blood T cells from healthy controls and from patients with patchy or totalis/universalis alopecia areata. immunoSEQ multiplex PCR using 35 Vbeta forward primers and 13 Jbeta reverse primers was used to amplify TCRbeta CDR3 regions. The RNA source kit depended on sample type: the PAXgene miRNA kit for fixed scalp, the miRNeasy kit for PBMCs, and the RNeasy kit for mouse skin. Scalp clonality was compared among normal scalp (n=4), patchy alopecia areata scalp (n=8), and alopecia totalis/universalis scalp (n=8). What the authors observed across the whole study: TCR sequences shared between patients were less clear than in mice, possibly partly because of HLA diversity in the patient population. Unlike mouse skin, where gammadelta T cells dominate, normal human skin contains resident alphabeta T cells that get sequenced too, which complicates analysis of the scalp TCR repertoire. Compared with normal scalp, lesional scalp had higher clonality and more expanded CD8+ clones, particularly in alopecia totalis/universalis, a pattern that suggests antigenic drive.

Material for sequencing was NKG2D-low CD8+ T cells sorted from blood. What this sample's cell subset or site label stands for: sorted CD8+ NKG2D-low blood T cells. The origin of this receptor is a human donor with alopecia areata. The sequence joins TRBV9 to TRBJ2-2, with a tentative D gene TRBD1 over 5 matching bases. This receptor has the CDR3 CASSPGHFDTGELFF. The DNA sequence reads TGTGCCAGCAGCCCAGGGCATTTCGACACCGGGGAGCTGTTTTTT.